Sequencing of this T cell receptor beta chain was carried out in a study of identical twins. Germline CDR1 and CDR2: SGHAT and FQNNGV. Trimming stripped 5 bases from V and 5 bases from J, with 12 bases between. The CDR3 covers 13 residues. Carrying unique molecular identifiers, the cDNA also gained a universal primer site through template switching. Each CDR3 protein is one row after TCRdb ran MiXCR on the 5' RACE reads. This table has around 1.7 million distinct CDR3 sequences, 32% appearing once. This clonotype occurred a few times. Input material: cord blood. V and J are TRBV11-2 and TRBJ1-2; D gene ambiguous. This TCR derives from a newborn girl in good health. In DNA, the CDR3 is TGTGCCAGCAGCCTTACCAGCTTTTATGGCTACACCTTC. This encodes CASSLTSFYGYTF.